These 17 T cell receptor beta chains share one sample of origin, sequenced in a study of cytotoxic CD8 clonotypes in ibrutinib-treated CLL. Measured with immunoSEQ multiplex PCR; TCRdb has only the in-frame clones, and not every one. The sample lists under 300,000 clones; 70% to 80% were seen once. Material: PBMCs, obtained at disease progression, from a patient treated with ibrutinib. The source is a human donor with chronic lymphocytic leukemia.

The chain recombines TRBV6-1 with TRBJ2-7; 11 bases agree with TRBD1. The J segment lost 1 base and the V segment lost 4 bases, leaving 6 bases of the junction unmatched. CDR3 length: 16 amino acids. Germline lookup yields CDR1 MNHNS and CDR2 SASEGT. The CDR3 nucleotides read TGTGCCAGCAGTGCCCTAGGACAGGGGGCTTCCTACGAGCAGTACTTC. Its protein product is CASSALGQGASYEQYF.

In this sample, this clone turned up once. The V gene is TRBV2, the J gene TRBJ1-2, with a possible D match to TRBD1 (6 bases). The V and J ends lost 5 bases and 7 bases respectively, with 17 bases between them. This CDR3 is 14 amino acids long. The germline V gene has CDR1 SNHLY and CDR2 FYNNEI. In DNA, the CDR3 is TGTGCCAGCAGTTTCAGGGGCGCCGGATTTGGCTACACCTTC. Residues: CASSFRGAGFGYTF. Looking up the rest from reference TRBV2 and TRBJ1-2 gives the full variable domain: EPEVTQTPSHQVTQMGQEVILRCVPISNHLYFYWYRQILGQKVEFLVSFYNNEISEKSEIFDDQFSVERPDGSNFTLKIRSTKLEDSAMYFCASSFRGAGFGYTFGSGTRLTVV.

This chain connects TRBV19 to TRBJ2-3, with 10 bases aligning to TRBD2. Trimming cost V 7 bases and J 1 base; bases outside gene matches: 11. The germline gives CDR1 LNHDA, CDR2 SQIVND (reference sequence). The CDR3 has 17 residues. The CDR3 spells CASTNWGGTSGTDTQYF. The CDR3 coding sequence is TGTGCCAGTACCAATTGGGGGGGGACTAGCGGCACAGATACGCAGTATTTT.

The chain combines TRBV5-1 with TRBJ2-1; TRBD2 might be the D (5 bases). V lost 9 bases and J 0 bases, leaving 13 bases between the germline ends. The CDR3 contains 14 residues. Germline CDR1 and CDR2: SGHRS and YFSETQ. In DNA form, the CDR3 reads TGCGCCACGCGGAGCGGCAGCTCCTACAATGAGCAGTTCTTC. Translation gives CATRSGSSYNEQFF.

The CDR3 reads CASSVASGTFYEQYF. In nucleotides, the CDR3 is TGTGCCAGCAGCGTAGCTAGCGGGACCTTCTACGAGCAGTACTTC. This rearrangement joins TRBV9 to TRBJ2-7; 9 nucleotides line up with TRBD2. The CDR3 extends over 15 amino acids. Germline-derived CDR1 and CDR2 are SGDLS and YYNGEE. V dropped 0 bases and J dropped 3; count of bases not matched to a gene: 4.

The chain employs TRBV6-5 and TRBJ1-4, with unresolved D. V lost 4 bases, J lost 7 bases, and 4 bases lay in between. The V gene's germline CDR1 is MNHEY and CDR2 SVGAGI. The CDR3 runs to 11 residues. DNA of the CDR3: TGTGCCAGCAGTTCGCCTGAAAAACTGTTTTTT. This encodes CASSSPEKLFF.

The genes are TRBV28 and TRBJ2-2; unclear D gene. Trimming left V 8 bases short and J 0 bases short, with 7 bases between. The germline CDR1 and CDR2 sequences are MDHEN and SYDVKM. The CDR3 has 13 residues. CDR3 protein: CASLRTNTGELFF. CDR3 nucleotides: TGTGCCAGCCTCAGGACGAACACCGGGGAGCTGTTTTTT.

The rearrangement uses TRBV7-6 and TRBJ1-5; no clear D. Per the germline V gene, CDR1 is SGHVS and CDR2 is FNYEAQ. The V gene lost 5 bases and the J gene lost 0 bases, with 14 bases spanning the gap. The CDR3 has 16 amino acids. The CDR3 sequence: CASSRGVRYSNQPQHF. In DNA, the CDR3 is TGTGCCAGCAGCCGCGGGGTGCGTTATAGCAATCAGCCCCAGCATTTT. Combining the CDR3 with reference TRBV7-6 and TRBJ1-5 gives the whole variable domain GAGVSQSPRYKVTKRGQDVALRCDPISGHVSLYWYRQALGQGPEFLTYFNYEAQQDKSGLPNDRFSAERPEGSISTLTIQRTEQRDSAMYRCASSRGVRYSNQPQHFGDGTRLSIL.

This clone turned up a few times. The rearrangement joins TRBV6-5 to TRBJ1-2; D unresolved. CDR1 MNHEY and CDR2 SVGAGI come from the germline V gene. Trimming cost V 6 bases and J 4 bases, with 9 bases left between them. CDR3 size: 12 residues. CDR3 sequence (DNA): TGTGCCAGCAGGATGGAGGGCTATGGCTACACCTTC. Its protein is CASRMEGYGYTF.

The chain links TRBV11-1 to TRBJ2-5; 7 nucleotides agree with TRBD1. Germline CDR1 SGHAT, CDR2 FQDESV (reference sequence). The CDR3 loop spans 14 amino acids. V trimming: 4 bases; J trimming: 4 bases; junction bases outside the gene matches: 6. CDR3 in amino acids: CASSSKTGPETQYF. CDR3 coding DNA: TGTGCCAGCAGCTCTAAGACAGGGCCAGAGACCCAGTACTTC.

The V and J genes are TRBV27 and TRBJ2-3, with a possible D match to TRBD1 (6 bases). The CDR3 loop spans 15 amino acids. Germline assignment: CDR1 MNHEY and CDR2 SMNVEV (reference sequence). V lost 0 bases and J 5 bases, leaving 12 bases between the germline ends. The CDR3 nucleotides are TGTGCCAGCAGTTTATCGGGGGCAACACGAGATACGCAGTATTTT. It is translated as CASSLSGATRDTQYF.

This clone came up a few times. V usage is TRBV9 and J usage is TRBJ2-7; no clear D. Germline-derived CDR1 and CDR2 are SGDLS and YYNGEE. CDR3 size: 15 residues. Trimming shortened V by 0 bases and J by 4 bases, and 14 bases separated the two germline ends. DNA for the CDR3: TGTGCCAGCAGCGTAGGGGCAGTTGAGGTTTACGAGCAGTACTTC. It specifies CASSVGAVEVYEQYF.

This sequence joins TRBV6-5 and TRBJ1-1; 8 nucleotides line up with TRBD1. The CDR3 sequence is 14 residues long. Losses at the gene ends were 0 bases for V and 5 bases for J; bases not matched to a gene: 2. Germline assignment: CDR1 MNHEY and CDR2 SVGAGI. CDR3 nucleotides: TGTGCCAGCAGTTACTCCGACAGGGGTACTGAAGCTTTCTTT. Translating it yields CASSYSDRGTEAFF.

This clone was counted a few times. CDR3 region: CASSMRLATYIQYF. The CDR3 nucleotides read TGTGCCAGCAGCATGAGACTAGCCACGTACATTCAGTACTTC. The J gene is TRBJ2-4, the V gene TRBV5-6; 7 bases are shared with TRBD2. CDR1 and CDR2 from the germline V gene are SGHDT and YYEEEE. J was trimmed by 8 bases and V by 4 bases; bases with no gene match: 9. The CDR3 spans 14 residues.

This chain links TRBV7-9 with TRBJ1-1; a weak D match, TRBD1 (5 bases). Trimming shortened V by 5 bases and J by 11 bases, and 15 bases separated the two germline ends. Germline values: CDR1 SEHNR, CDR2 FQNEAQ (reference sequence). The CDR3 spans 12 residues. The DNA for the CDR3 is TGTGCCAGCAGCCCACTGGGGGACTGGGCTTTCTTT. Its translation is CASSPLGDWAFF.

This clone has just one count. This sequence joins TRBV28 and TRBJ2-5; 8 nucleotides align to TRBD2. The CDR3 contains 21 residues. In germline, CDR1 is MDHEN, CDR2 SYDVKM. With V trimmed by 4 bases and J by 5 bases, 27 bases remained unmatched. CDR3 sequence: CASSSPPGARGVSAGHETQYF. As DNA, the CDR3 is TGTGCCAGCAGTTCACCACCGGGCGCGCGGGGGGTAAGCGCAGGACACGAGACCCAGTACTTC.

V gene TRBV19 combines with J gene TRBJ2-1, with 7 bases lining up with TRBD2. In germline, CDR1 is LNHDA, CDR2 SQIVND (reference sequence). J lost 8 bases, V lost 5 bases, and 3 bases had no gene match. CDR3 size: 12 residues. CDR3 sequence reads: CASSEGRDEQFF. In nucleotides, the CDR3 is TGTGCCAGTAGTGAGGGGAGGGATGAGCAGTTCTTC. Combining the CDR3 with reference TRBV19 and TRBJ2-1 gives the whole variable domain DGGITQSPKYLFRKEGQNVTLSCEQNLNHDAMYWYRQDPGQGLRLIYYSQIVNDFQKGDIAEGYSVSREKKESFPLTVTSAQKNPTAFYLCASSEGRDEQFFGPGTRLTVL.